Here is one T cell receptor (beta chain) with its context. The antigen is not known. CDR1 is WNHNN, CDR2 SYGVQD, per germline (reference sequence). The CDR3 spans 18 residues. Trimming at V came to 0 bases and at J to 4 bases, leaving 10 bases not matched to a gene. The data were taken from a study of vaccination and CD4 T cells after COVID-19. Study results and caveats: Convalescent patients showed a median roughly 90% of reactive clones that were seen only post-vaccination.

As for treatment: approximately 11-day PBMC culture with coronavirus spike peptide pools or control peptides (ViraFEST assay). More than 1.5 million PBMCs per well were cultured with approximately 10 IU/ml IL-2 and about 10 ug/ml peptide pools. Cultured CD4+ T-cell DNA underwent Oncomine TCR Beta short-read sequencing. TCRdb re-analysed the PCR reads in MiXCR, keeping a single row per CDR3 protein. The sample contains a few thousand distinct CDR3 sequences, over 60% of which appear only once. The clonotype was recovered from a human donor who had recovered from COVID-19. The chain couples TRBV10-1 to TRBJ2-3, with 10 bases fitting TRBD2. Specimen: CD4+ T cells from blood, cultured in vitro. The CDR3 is CASSESIPSGGGADTQYF. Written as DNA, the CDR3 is TGCGCCAGCAGTGAGTCGATCCCTAGCGGGGGAGGCGCAGATACGCAGTATTTT.